The next 13 T cell receptor beta chains were all read from a single sample in a study of technical replicates of blood from several donors. Only in-frame clones appear in the TCRdb table, and some are missing; sequencing was by immunoSEQ multiplex PCR. The table records approximately 12,000 clones, 79% of them present only once. The material sequenced was PBMCs. Receptors originate from a human donor in good health.

The genes are TRBV27 and TRBJ2-7; 9 nucleotides agree with TRBD1. Looked up from germline, CDR1 is MNHEY and CDR2 is SMNVEV (reference sequence). Trimming cost V 3 bases and J 2 bases; bases outside gene matches: 11. This CDR3 comprises 17 residues. The DNA for the CDR3 is TGTGCCAGCAGTTTCCAGGGACAGGGAAGAGGAGCCTACGAGCAGTACTTC. The encoded protein is CASSFQGQGRGAYEQYF.

This chain uses TRBV27 with TRBJ2-3; tentatively, D is TRBD2 (5 bases). V lost 6 bases and J 1 base, leaving 17 bases between the germline ends. Germline CDR1 is MNHEY and CDR2 is SMNVEV (reference sequence). The CDR3 consists of 16 residues. CDR3 nucleotides: TGTGCCAGCAGCCCTATAAGCTTCGGGGGCACAGATACGCAGTATTTT. It is translated as CASSPISFGGTDTQYF.

The chain employs TRBV5-1 and TRBJ1-2, with D possibly being TRBD1 (5 bases). CDR1 SGHRS and CDR2 YFSETQ come from the germline V gene. The CDR3 contains 14 residues. Trimming pared 0 bases from V and 4 bases from J, leaving 10 bases between. Written as DNA, the CDR3 is TGCGCCAGCAGCTTGGCCCAGGGTTCCTATGGCTACACCTTC. Translating gives CASSLAQGSYGYTF.

The J gene is TRBJ1-2, the V gene TRBV6-5; maybe TRBD1 (6 bases). Germline V gene lookup returns CDR1 MNHEY and CDR2 SVGAGI. This CDR3 region has 13 residues. Trimming removed 0 bases from V and 4 bases from J, with 6 bases in between. The CDR3 sequence is CASSYSGGYGYTF. CDR3 nucleotides: TGTGCCAGCAGTTACTCAGGGGGCTATGGCTACACCTTC.

This clone was recorded once. The V gene is TRBV27, the J gene TRBJ2-7, with 8 bases fitting TRBD1. The trim removed 3 bases at V and 4 bases at J, leaving 14 bases unmatched. CDR1 is MNHEY, CDR2 SMNVEV, per germline (reference sequence). This CDR3 has 17 residues. CDR3 amino acids: CASSFLQLTGERYEQYF. In DNA, the CDR3 is TGTGCCAGCAGTTTCCTCCAATTGACAGGGGAGAGGTACGAGCAGTACTTC.

This clone has a handful of counts. The rearrangement joins TRBV7-9 to TRBJ2-2; the D gene is possibly TRBD2 (5 bases). Germline V gene lookup returns CDR1 SEHNR and CDR2 FQNEAQ (reference sequence). Between the trimmed V and J ends, which lost 4 bases and 0 bases, there was a span of 6 bases. CDR3 length: 14 residues. The CDR3 DNA follows: TGTGCCAGCAGCTGGACTTCGAACACCGGGGAGCTGTTTTTT. This translates into CASSWTSNTGELFF.

The rearrangement links TRBV7-9 to TRBJ2-1; D not resolved. Germline lookup yields CDR1 SEHNR and CDR2 FQNEAQ (reference sequence). Trimming removed 3 bases at V and 6 bases at J, with 18 bases between. The CDR3 is 16 amino acids. Here the CDR3 reads CASSFPLIQSSNEQFF. The CDR3 DNA reads as TGTGCCAGCAGCTTCCCCCTAATACAATCTAGCAATGAGCAGTTCTTC.

This rearrangement joins TRBV11-2 to TRBJ2-4; the match to TRBD2 covers 7 bases. The V segment lost 5 bases and the J segment 9 bases; nucleotides outside the gene matches: 19. Germline V gives CDR1 SGHAT, CDR2 FQNNGV. CDR3 length: 17 residues. CDR3 in amino acids: CASSPLEQGGLGSIQYF. In DNA, the CDR3 is TGTGCCAGCAGCCCCCTAGAGCAGGGAGGGCTGGGGAGCATTCAGTACTTC.

V gene TRBV18 combines with J gene TRBJ2-5; D is perhaps TRBD1 (6 bases). Germline values: CDR1 KGHSH, CDR2 LQKENI. The ends were cut back, 5 bases at V and 4 bases at J, with 11 bases in the middle. The CDR3 spans 13 residues. This CDR3 is CASSSDRSETQYF. The CDR3 region has the DNA TGTGCCAGCTCATCTGACAGGTCAGAGACCCAGTACTTC. The full variable domain, its missing parts supplied by reference TRBV18 and TRBJ2-5, is NAGVMQNPRHLVRRRGQEARLRCSPMKGHSHVYWYRQLPEEGLKFMVYLQKENIIDESGMPKERFSAEFPKEGPSILRIQQVVRGDSAAYFCASSSDRSETQYFGPGTRLLVL.

This sequence joins TRBV23-1 and TRBJ2-3; 13 positions match TRBD2. Being an ORF, TRBV23-1 has a function that is uncertain. CDR3 length: 20 amino acids. V lost 4 bases to trimming and J lost 8 bases; unmatched junction nucleotides: 21. This chain's CDR3 is CASSPSGLAGAPHGLFTQYF. The CDR3 region has the DNA TGCGCCAGCAGTCCCTCCGGACTAGCGGGAGCCCCCCATGGGTTGTTTACGCAGTATTTT.

This chain links TRBV7-8 with TRBJ2-7; 7 bases agree with TRBD1. Germline V gene data show CDR1 as SGHVS and CDR2 as FQNEAQ. The CDR3 has 12 amino acids. The V gene end was trimmed by 6 bases and the J gene end by 2 bases; junction bases not matched to a gene: 1. CDR3 sequence: CASRDRTYEQYF. In nucleotides, the CDR3 is TGTGCCAGCAGGGACAGGACCTACGAGCAGTACTTC. The variable domain in full, with the rest retrieved from reference TRBV7-8 and TRBJ2-7, is GAGVSQSPRYKVAKRGQDVALRCDPISGHVSLFWYQQALGQGPEFLTYFQNEAQLDKSGLPSDRFFAERPEGSVSTLKIQRTQQEDSAVYLCASRDRTYEQYFGPGTRLTVT.

The chain combines TRBV5-1 with TRBJ2-3, with D tentatively TRBD2 (6 bases). The length of the CDR3 is 15 residues. V lost 0 bases and J lost 5, with 13 bases in between. Germline V CDR1 and CDR2: SGHRS, YFSETQ. The CDR3 bases are TGCGCCAGCAGCTTGGTGGGACTCATGCTAGATACGCAGTATTTT. This gives the protein CASSLVGLMLDTQYF.

The rearrangement joins TRBV5-4 to TRBJ2-3, with 13 bases lining up with TRBD2. The J segment lost 5 bases and the V segment lost 1 base, leaving 4 bases of the junction unmatched. The CDR3 extends over 16 amino acids. Germline V lookup: CDR1 SGHNT, CDR2 YYREEE (reference sequence). CDR3 DNA sequence: TGTGCCAGCAGCTTGAGACTAGCGGGAGGTCAAGATACGCAGTATTTT. Translation: CASSLRLAGGQDTQYF. Full variable domain (rest looked up from reference TRBV5-4 and TRBJ2-3): ETGVTQSPTHLIKTRGQQVTLRCSSQSGHNTVSWYQQALGQGPQFIFQYYREEENGRGNFPPRFSGLQFPNYSSELNVNALELDDSALYLCASSLRLAGGQDTQYFGPGTRLTVL.